The present entry profiles one T cell receptor beta chain with its context. The data were taken from a study of blood T cell repertoires in COVID-19. In the original processing: Estimates of nucleated cell counts were drawn from the amplification of reference gene primers. Only in-frame clones appear in the TCRdb table, and some are missing; sequencing was by immunoSEQ multiplex PCR. Clonal size and the V and J genes are those of that table, whereas D and trimming came from the DNA. The sample records 250,000 to 400,000 clones, more than 70% being singletons. The CDR3 spans 14 residues. V was clipped by 1 base and J by 0 bases, with 7 bases between them. From germline, CDR1 is SGHDT and CDR2 YYEEEE.

The sample taken for sequencing was PBMCs or T cells enriched from blood (not recorded which). This sequence originates from a woman aged 25-40 years who had recovered from COVID-19. The V call is TRBV5-6, the J call TRBJ1-1, with D perhaps TRBD1 (6 bases). The DNA for the CDR3 is TGTGCCAGCAGCTTGACAGGGTTGAACACTGAAGCTTTCTTT. Its protein is CASSLTGLNTEAFF. Filled out from reference TRBV5-6 and TRBJ1-1, the complete variable domain reads DAGVTQSPTHLIKTRGQQVTLRCSPKSGHDTVSWYQQALGQGPQFIFQYYEEEERQRGNFPDRFSGHQFPNYSSELNVNALLLGDSALYLCASSLTGLNTEAFFGQGTRLTVV.